The 28 T cell receptor beta chains below come from one sample, sequenced in a study of blood T cell repertoires in COVID-19. Only in-frame clones appear in the TCRdb table, and some are missing; sequencing was by immunoSEQ multiplex PCR. The data show some 110,000 clones, with less than 85% seen just once and 2% to 3% held by the top ten. Source material: peripheral blood. These receptors were obtained from a man aged 50 to 60 with acute or convalescent COVID-19.

CDR3 coding DNA: TGTGCCAGCAGCCCGACTAGCGGGGGATCCTACGAGCAGTACTTC. Its translation is CASSPTSGGSYEQYF. The J gene is TRBJ2-7, the V gene TRBV3-1 (or the pseudogene TRBV3-2); 12 positions agree with TRBD2. The trim removed 4 bases at V and 1 base at J, leaving 2 bases unmatched. The CDR3 has 15 amino acids. Germline V gene sequence: CDR1 LGHDT, CDR2 YNNKEL (reference sequence).

This clone has just a few counts. J is TRBJ1-2 and V is TRBV28; D is unresolved. V gave up 6 bases and J gave up 3 bases, with 8 bases separating them. Germline V gene sequence: CDR1 MDHEN, CDR2 SYDVKM. This CDR3 contains 12 residues. The CDR3 DNA reads as TGTGCCAGCAGACCAACTTACTATGGCTACACCTTC. Translating it yields CASRPTYYGYTF.

The chain recombines TRBV6-6 with TRBJ2-5; the D gene is possibly TRBD2 (6 bases). Per the germline V gene, CDR1 is MNHNY and CDR2 is SVGAGI (reference sequence). The ends were cut back, 6 bases at V and 7 bases at J, with 24 bases in the middle. This CDR3 region has 16 residues. The CDR3 here is CASRPKTRHLEGTQYF. The CDR3 DNA reads as TGTGCCAGCAGGCCAAAGACTAGGCATCTTGAGGGGACCCAGTACTTC.

This chain links TRBV6-5 with TRBJ1-1; 9 bases fit TRBD1. CDR3 length: 14 residues. J gave up 0 bases and V 8 bases, and 4 bases lay outside the gene matches. CDR1 and CDR2 (germline): MNHEY, SVGAGI. The CDR3 coding sequence is TGTGCCAGCGGCGGGACAGGGCTGAACACTGAAGCTTTCTTT. Protein product: CASGGTGLNTEAFF.

The V call is TRBV7-3, the J call TRBJ2-7; the D is unclear. V was shortened by 0 bases and J by 0 bases, with 9 bases between the two germline ends. The CDR3 covers 15 residues. Germline CDR1 is SGHTA and CDR2 is FQGTGA. CDR3: CASSLTAHSSYEQYF. DNA of the CDR3: TGTGCCAGCAGCTTAACAGCGCATAGCTCCTACGAGCAGTACTTC.

V usage is TRBV16 and J usage is TRBJ1-2; TRBD1 is a possible D gene (6 bases). The CDR3 runs to 14 residues. The germline V gene encodes CDR1 KGHSY and CDR2 FQNENV. V was cut by 7 bases and J by 0 bases, with 12 bases left in between. The CDR3 reads CASTARTANYGYTF. CDR3 in DNA: TGTGCCAGCACTGCCCGGACAGCTAACTATGGCTACACCTTC.

This clone was detected a few times. The V gene is TRBV7-9, the J gene TRBJ2-2; 7 bases agree with TRBD2. In germline, CDR1 is SEHNR, CDR2 FQNEAQ (reference sequence). This CDR3 comprises 16 residues. V trimming: 3 bases; J trimming: 2 bases; junction bases outside the gene matches: 6. The CDR3 loop is CASSFGSGVNTGELFF. The CDR3, as DNA: TGTGCCAGCAGCTTTGGGAGCGGGGTCAACACCGGGGAGCTGTTTTTT.

The chain combines TRBV7-8 with TRBJ1-2; D unclear. The V gene lost 2 bases and the J gene lost 0 bases, with 13 bases spanning the gap. The CDR3 extends over 16 amino acids. The germline V gene has CDR1 SGHVS and CDR2 FQNEAQ. CDR3 nucleotides: TGTGCCAGCAGCTTAAGAGAGAAGGGAGCTAACTATGGCTACACCTTC. Its translation is CASSLREKGANYGYTF.

The chain has TRBV19 and TRBJ2-2; possible D gene TRBD1, 6 bases. CDR3 length: 15 residues. Germline loops: CDR1 LNHDA, CDR2 SQIVND (reference sequence). V shed 7 bases and J shed 0 bases, with 12 bases lying between them. Here the CDR3 reads CASKTGTPNTGELFF. The CDR3 DNA reads TGTGCCAGTAAGACCGGGACACCGAACACCGGGGAGCTGTTTTTT.

This clone is medium-sized (0.01 to 0.1%) within its sample. This sequence joins TRBV19 and TRBJ2-7; 9 bases line up with TRBD1. Trimming took 5 bases from V and 3 from J; bases not matched to a gene: 11. Per germline, CDR1 LNHDA and CDR2 SQIVND (reference sequence). The CDR3 loop spans 16 amino acids. The CDR3 nucleotides are TGTGCCAGTAGTCCTTTAAACAGGGGGCGCAGCTACGAGCAGTACTTC. Translation gives CASSPLNRGRSYEQYF.

The V and J genes are TRBV7-3 and TRBJ1-6; no firm D call. In germline, CDR1 is SGHTA, CDR2 FQGTGA. CDR3 length equals 15 residues. Trimming took off 2 bases at V and 9 bases at J, with 14 bases between the two ends. DNA of the CDR3: TGTGCCAGCAGCTTAGCGCTAGGAGAAGGTTCACCCCTCCACTTT. Its translation is CASSLALGEGSPLHF.

This sequence joins TRBV20-1 and TRBJ2-5, with 9 bases matching TRBD2. The V gene's germline CDR1 is DFQATT and CDR2 SNEGSKA (reference sequence). This CDR3 has 15 amino acids. V was pared by 3 bases and J by 2 bases, with 7 bases of the junction left unmatched. The CDR3 sequence is CSASKSGGQQETQYF. In nucleotides, the CDR3 is TGCAGTGCTAGTAAGAGCGGGGGGCAACAAGAGACCCAGTACTTC.

V usage is TRBV19 and J usage is TRBJ2-3; 8 bases match TRBD1. CDR1 is LNHDA, CDR2 SQIVND, per germline (reference sequence). The CDR3 totals 14 residues. J was trimmed by 1 base and V by 5 bases; bases with no gene match: 2. The CDR3 DNA follows: TGTGCCAGTAGTCCGGACAGGGGCACAGATACGCAGTATTTT. Protein sequence: CASSPDRGTDTQYF.

The CDR3 sequence is CASSPTGGDTYEQYF. In nucleotides, the CDR3 is TGTGCCAGTAGCCCGACGGGGGGAGATACCTACGAGCAGTACTTC. This chain links TRBV19 with TRBJ2-7; TRBD2 matches at 7 bases. CDR1 is LNHDA, CDR2 SQIVND, per germline (reference sequence). V gave up 6 bases and J gave up 2 bases; unmatched junction bases: 10. The CDR3 has 15 residues.

The chain combines TRBV4-1 with TRBJ2-5, with TRBD2 identical over 15 bases. CDR1 is MGHRA and CDR2 is YSYEKL in the germline V gene. This CDR3 is 15 amino acids long. Unmatched junction bases numbered 4, after V lost 4 bases and J lost 7 bases. Here the CDR3 DNA reads TGCGCCAGCAGCCCGGGACTAGCGGGAGGAGTGACCCAGTACTTC. Encoded protein: CASSPGLAGGVTQYF.

This clone was observed a single time. The chain has TRBV24-1 and TRBJ1-5, with TRBD1 matching 8 bases. With 0 bases clipped from V and 6 bases from J, the junction kept 12 bases outside the gene matches. This CDR3 is 18 amino acids long. Germline CDR1 reads KGHDR; CDR2 reads SFDVKD. The CDR3 DNA is TGTGCCACCAGTGATTTGCACGGAGGACAGGGAGTCGGTCAGCCCCAGCATTTT. It translates to CATSDLHGGQGVGQPQHF.

The V call is TRBV19, the J call TRBJ1-1; maybe TRBD1 (5 bases). CDR1 and CDR2 (germline): LNHDA, SQIVND (reference sequence). The CDR3 is 17 residues long. V dropped 7 bases and J dropped 0 bases, with 21 bases sitting between them. The CDR3 loop is CASMIQERGSLNTEAFF. The DNA of the CDR3 is TGTGCCAGTATGATACAGGAACGAGGATCTTTGAACACTGAAGCTTTCTTT.

The chain links TRBV6-1 to TRBJ1-2; 11 positions match TRBD1. Germline CDR1 MNHNS, CDR2 SASEGT. The CDR3 is made up of 16 amino acids. V lost 4 bases, J lost 8 bases, and 12 bases stayed unmatched. The CDR3 loop reads CASSGAPGQGASGYTF. The CDR3 nucleotides read TGTGCCAGCAGTGGGGCCCCTGGACAGGGGGCATCGGGCTACACCTTC.

The chain combines TRBV21-1 with TRBJ2-3; no DNA check was done on the table's D call, TRBD2. TRBV21-1 counts as a pseudogene. The CDR3 consists of 18 residues. The CDR3 region has the DNA TGTGCCAGCAGCAAAGCACTCCCTAGCGGGAGGGCCACAGATACGCAGTATTTT. Translation: CASSKALPSGRATDTQYF.

The chain has TRBV28 and TRBJ1-5, with 7 bases identical to TRBD1. Germline assignment: CDR1 MDHEN and CDR2 SYDVKM. This CDR3 contains 23 residues. V lost 4 bases and J lost 0; bases outside the gene matches: 27. CDR3 region: CASSSVMALTGTEAKHSNQPQHF. The CDR3 DNA sequence: TGTGCCAGCAGTTCCGTTATGGCACTTACCGGGACAGAAGCTAAACATAGCAATCAGCCCCAGCATTTT.

The V call is TRBV9, the J call TRBJ2-7; D possibly corresponds to TRBD1 (6 bases). This CDR3 contains 14 residues. Trimming pared 4 bases from V and 5 bases from J, leaving 16 bases between. Germline V gene data show CDR1 as SGDLS and CDR2 as YYNGEE. In nucleotides, the CDR3 is TGTGCCAGCAGCCCTCGGACAGTCAGCAACGAGCAGTACTTC. Translated, it gives CASSPRTVSNEQYF. The variable domain in full, with the rest retrieved from reference TRBV9 and TRBJ2-7, is DSGVTQTPKHLITATGQRVTLRCSPRSGDLSVYWYQQSLDQGLQFLIQYYNGEERAKGNILERFSAQQFPDLHSELNLSSLELGDSALYFCASSPRTVSNEQYFGPGTRLTVT.

CDR3 region: CASSLERLSNTEAFF. The CDR3 nucleotides are TGTGCCAGCAGCTTAGAACGGTTGTCGAACACTGAAGCTTTCTTT. The chain employs TRBV11-2 and TRBJ1-1; D is unclear. The CDR3 is 15 amino acids. Germline V CDR1 and CDR2: SGHAT, FQNNGV. Trimming stripped 0 bases from V and 1 base from J, with 9 bases between.

The chain has TRBV7-3 and TRBJ2-7; D is possibly TRBD2 (7 bases). The CDR3 has 14 amino acids. CDR1 and CDR2 (germline): SGHTA, FQGTGA. The V gene lost 2 bases and the J gene lost 5 bases, with 13 bases spanning the gap. This chain's CDR3 is CASSLVGGPDEQYF. DNA for the CDR3: TGTGCCAGCAGCTTAGTGGGGGGGCCCGACGAGCAGTACTTC.

V usage is TRBV27 and J usage is TRBJ1-1; D is uncertain. V lost 5 bases and J 3 bases, leaving 13 bases between the germline ends. This CDR3 contains 14 residues. Germline V lookup: CDR1 MNHEY, CDR2 SMNVEV (reference sequence). The DNA of the CDR3 is TGTGCCAGCAGTCTACGGGTTAGCTACACTGAAGCTTTCTTT. Amino acids: CASSLRVSYTEAFF.

This clone showed up just a few times. The rearrangement joins TRBV18 to TRBJ1-2; 7 positions match TRBD1. Looked up from germline, CDR1 is KGHSH and CDR2 is LQKENI. Germline trimming cut 5 bases from V and 2 bases from J; bases unmatched to any gene: 11. The CDR3 extends over 16 amino acids. The CDR3 here is CASSVQGPPPNYGYTF. The CDR3 DNA is TGTGCCAGCTCAGTACAGGGGCCACCCCCCAACTATGGCTACACCTTC.

This chain uses TRBV7-9 with TRBJ2-3, with 9 bases identical to TRBD2. The germline V gene has CDR1 SEHNR and CDR2 FQNEAQ (reference sequence). This CDR3 is built from 21 residues. V was clipped by 5 bases and J by 2 bases; unmatched bases: 23. CDR3 bases: TGTGCCAGCAGCACACTTAGAGCTCTAGCGGGATACTCGGGGGACACAGATACGCAGTATTTT. Its translation: CASSTLRALAGYSGDTDTQYF. Complete variable domain (other parts from reference TRBV7-9 and TRBJ2-3): DTGVSQNPRHKITKRGQNVTFRCDPISEHNRLYWYRQTLGQGPEFLTYFQNEAQLEKSRLLSDRFSAERPKGSFSTLEIQRTEQGDSAMYLCASSTLRALAGYSGDTDTQYFGPGTRLTVL.

This chain uses TRBV7-9 with TRBJ2-3, with 7 bases identical to TRBD1. The V gene end was trimmed by 8 bases and the J gene end by 4 bases; junction bases not matched to a gene: 9. Germline assignment: CDR1 SEHNR and CDR2 FQNEAQ (reference sequence). The CDR3 contains 14 residues. The CDR3 DNA reads as TGTGCCAGCCGGGACAGACTCTTCCCAGATACGCAGTATTTT. Protein sequence: CASRDRLFPDTQYF.

The V gene is TRBV6-1, the J gene TRBJ2-1; D might be TRBD2 (5 bases). Germline CDR1 is MNHNS and CDR2 is SASEGT. The CDR3 length is 16 residues. V lost 3 bases to trimming and J lost 9 bases, with 21 bases between them. Here the CDR3 DNA reads TGTGCCAGCAGTGAGCAACCGGGCGGGCCCTCTGGTGAGCAGTTCTTC. Translating it yields CASSEQPGGPSGEQFF.